This is a list of T cell receptor beta chains from one sample in a study of blood T cell repertoires in COVID-19. TCRdb keeps only in-frame clones here, not all; method: immunoSEQ multiplex PCR. The sample yields 130,000 to 150,000 clones, under 90% seen once. Sequenced material: peripheral blood. Every receptor here comes from a human donor in a cohort sampled during active COVID-19. The CDR3 runs from the conserved cysteine through the conserved F or W. The order of the fields is J gene, V gene, CDR3 protein.

j_call: TRBJ2-3; v_call: TRBV6-4; cdr3_aa: CASSPAGGSTDTQYF
j_call: TRBJ2-1; v_call: TRBV19; cdr3_aa: CASSIEPSGGGFF
j_call: TRBJ2-5; v_call: TRBV18; cdr3_aa: CASSGTGKGYVETQYF
j_call: TRBJ2-1; v_call: TRBV18; cdr3_aa: CASSTTSDEQFF
j_call: TRBJ2-2; v_call: TRBV5-8; cdr3_aa: CASSPMGATTGELFF
j_call: TRBJ2-1; v_call: TRBV9; cdr3_aa: CASSLFPGTSGVNEQFF
j_call: TRBJ1-2; v_call: TRBV6-2/TRBV6-3; cdr3_aa: CASSPRGGALYGYTF
j_call: TRBJ2-3; v_call: TRBV5-1; cdr3_aa: CASSEQGSTDTQYF
j_call: TRBJ2-1; v_call: TRBV3-1/TRBV3-2; cdr3_aa: CASQGGRGRGDEQFF
j_call: TRBJ2-7; v_call: TRBV3-1/TRBV3-2; cdr3_aa: CASSRLAGEREQYF
j_call: TRBJ1-5; v_call: TRBV7-6; cdr3_aa: CASSSIYDQPQHF
j_call: TRBJ1-3; v_call: TRBV15; cdr3_aa: CATSSGQDFSGNTIYF
j_call: TRBJ1-2; v_call: TRBV6-1; cdr3_aa: CASSEERDTSGYTF
j_call: TRBJ2-1; v_call: TRBV4-3; cdr3_aa: CASSQAGTSGAYQFF
j_call: TRBJ2-6; v_call: TRBV4-3; cdr3_aa: CASSQVGQVGANVLTF
j_call: TRBJ2-7; v_call: TRBV4-1; cdr3_aa: CASSLQWGAYEQYF
j_call: TRBJ2-1; v_call: TRBV5-1; cdr3_aa: CASSLQTGTEQFF
j_call: TRBJ1-1; v_call: TRBV2; cdr3_aa: CASSKGHLENTEAFF
j_call: TRBJ1-6; v_call: TRBV7-2; cdr3_aa: CASSLSQGNSPLHF
j_call: TRBJ2-3; v_call: TRBV18; cdr3_aa: CASSPTGTGGGTQYF
j_call: TRBJ2-3; v_call: TRBV6-2/TRBV6-3; cdr3_aa: CASSYSGLAESTDTQYF
j_call: TRBJ2-1; v_call: TRBV3-1/TRBV3-2; cdr3_aa: CASSHGGSGGGHIEQFF
j_call: TRBJ1-3; v_call: TRBV25-1; cdr3_aa: CASQRDSGNTIYF
j_call: TRBJ2-3; v_call: TRBV15; cdr3_aa: CATSRGGGSTDTQYF
j_call: TRBJ1-6; v_call: TRBV30; cdr3_aa: CAWSGQAGTFNSPLHF
j_call: TRBJ2-7; v_call: TRBV11-3; cdr3_aa: CASSLGGGSSYEQYF
j_call: TRBJ1-2; v_call: TRBV3-1/TRBV3-2; cdr3_aa: CASSHRQGGGYGYTF
j_call: TRBJ1-1; v_call: TRBV14; cdr3_aa: CASSQWASGISEAFF
j_call: TRBJ2-1; v_call: TRBV29-1; cdr3_aa: CSVADSVYNEQFF
j_call: TRBJ2-7; v_call: TRBV4-3; cdr3_aa: CASSQDPAGGYEQYF
j_call: TRBJ1-3; v_call: TRBV10-3; cdr3_aa: CAISDPGGSSGNTIYF
j_call: TRBJ2-2; v_call: TRBV5-1; cdr3_aa: CASSIGTNTGELFF
j_call: TRBJ1-4; v_call: TRBV30; cdr3_aa: CAWSTGTQTIIALATNEKLFF
j_call: TRBJ1-2; v_call: TRBV10-3; cdr3_aa: CAISDRTGQNFGYTF
j_call: TRBJ2-5; v_call: TRBV11-3; cdr3_aa: CASSLAGNQETQYF
j_call: TRBJ2-3; v_call: TRBV19; cdr3_aa: CASSMLDSTDTQYF
j_call: TRBJ1-3; v_call: TRBV7-2; cdr3_aa: CASSLGPALGDTIYF
j_call: TRBJ2-1; v_call: TRBV5-5; cdr3_aa: CASSLGTSGYNEQFF
j_call: TRBJ2-3; v_call: TRBV9; cdr3_aa: CASSVRDYETDTQYF
j_call: TRBJ2-1; v_call: TRBV12-3/TRBV12-4; cdr3_aa: CASSWAVYNEQFF
j_call: TRBJ1-2; v_call: TRBV5-5; cdr3_aa: CASTWDRNYGYTF
j_call: TRBJ2-3; v_call: TRBV19; cdr3_aa: CASRGQSTDTQYF
j_call: TRBJ1-3; v_call: TRBV5-1; cdr3_aa: CASSADKAGNTIYF
j_call: TRBJ2-3; v_call: TRBV7-2; cdr3_aa: CASSLDGGFTDTQYF
j_call: TRBJ2-2; v_call: TRBV19; cdr3_aa: CASSMGWSGGTGELFF
j_call: TRBJ2-2; v_call: TRBV2; cdr3_aa: CASSGQSTGELFF
j_call: TRBJ2-2; v_call: TRBV6-5; cdr3_aa: CASMRTGGFGELFF